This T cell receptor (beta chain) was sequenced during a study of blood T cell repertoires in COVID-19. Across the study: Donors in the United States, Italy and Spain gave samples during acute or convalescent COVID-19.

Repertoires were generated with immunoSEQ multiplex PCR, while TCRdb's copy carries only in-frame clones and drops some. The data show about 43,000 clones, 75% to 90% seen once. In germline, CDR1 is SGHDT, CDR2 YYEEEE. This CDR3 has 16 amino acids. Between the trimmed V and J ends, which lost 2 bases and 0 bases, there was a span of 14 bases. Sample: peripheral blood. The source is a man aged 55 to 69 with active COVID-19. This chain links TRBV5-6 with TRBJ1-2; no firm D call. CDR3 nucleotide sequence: TGTGCCAGCAGCTTTTTCGGAGCGGAAGCTAACTATGGCTACACCTTC. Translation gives CASSFFGAEANYGYTF.